This TCR beta chain was identified during a study of cytomegalovirus exposure and HLA in healthy donors. The study's findings and limits: As a later analysis revealed, the rate of TCR association differed by HLA locus, with DRB1 most and HLA-C fewest.

About this clone itself: Its antigen is undetermined.

The length of the CDR3 is 13 residues. V lost 6 bases to trimming and J lost 6 bases, with 13 bases between them. CDR1 is KGHSH, CDR2 LQKENI, per germline. The study ran its PCR with 60 Vbeta and 13 Jbeta primers. Using immunoSEQ multiplex PCR, the repertoire was profiled, and TCRdb retains in-frame clones only, with some absent. This sample has approximately 160,000 clones, with roughly 80% found just once. The sequence was obtained from a man aged 25-45 years in good health and CMV-seropositive. The chain recombines TRBV18 with TRBJ2-3; the D gene is possibly TRBD2 (5 bases). The sequenced sample consisted of PBMCs. CDR3 region: CASSLTRADTQYF. Written as DNA, the CDR3 is TGTGCCAGCTCGCTAACTAGGGCGGATACGCAGTATTTT. Together with reference TRBV18 and TRBJ2-3, the CDR3 gives the full variable domain: NAGVMQNPRHLVRRRGQEARLRCSPMKGHSHVYWYRQLPEEGLKFMVYLQKENIIDESGMPKERFSAEFPKEGPSILRIQQVVRGDSAAYFCASSLTRADTQYFGPGTRLTVL.